This T cell receptor (beta chain) is from a study of tumor-infiltrating lymphocytes in primary liver carcinoma. Total RNA (around 0.45 ug) served as template for TCR beta cDNA synthesis primed by a constant-region primer. ARM-PCR was slightly modified, and three nested multiplex PCR rounds with it gave rise to the TCR beta libraries. TCRdb used MiXCR to reprocess the multiplex PCR reads, holding one entry per CDR3 protein. In the table there are roughly 120,000 distinct CDR3 sequences, roughly three fifths of which are singletons. Co-extracting RNA and DNA was done with about 20-34 mg of unsorted bulk tissue as input. This clonotype has a count of ten or more. Specimen: liver tumor tissue from sampling region 3. Subset in this sample: tumor region T3, left-lateral pole. The source of this sequence is a woman in her sixties or seventies with primary liver carcinoma and hepatitis B virus infection.

Here the CDR3 reads CASSSRTGGNEQFF. The CDR3 coding sequence is TGTGCCAGCAGCTCACGGACAGGGGGCAATGAGCAGTTCTTC. The chain couples TRBV5-6 to TRBJ2-1, with TRBD1 matching 10 bases. J was trimmed by 6 bases and V by 3 bases; bases with no gene match: 3. Germline lookup yields CDR1 SGHDT and CDR2 YYEEEE. The CDR3 runs 14 residues.